This T cell receptor beta chain was captured in a study of T cell changes during pregnancy in multiple sclerosis. J lost 7 bases, V lost 3 bases, and 13 bases had no gene match. This CDR3 spans 18 amino acids. Germline V gives CDR1 SNHLY, CDR2 FYNNEI. The repertoire was sequenced with immunoSEQ multiplex PCR; TCRdb's copy has only in-frame clones and lacks some. The repertoire holds over 50,000 clones, with about nine tenths as singletons. The genes are TRBV2 and TRBJ2-1; TRBD1 aligns across 12 bases. The sequenced sample was peripheral blood, obtained in the first trimester of pregnancy. This TCR came from a female donor in good health, enrolled as a control in a pregnancy study. The CDR3 loop is CASSDPFPGQGASNEQFF. The CDR3 region has the DNA TGTGCCAGCAGTGATCCTTTCCCGGGACAGGGGGCGTCGAATGAGCAGTTCTTC.